This section outlines one TCR beta chain sequence together with its context. Authors' processing steps: Amplification from reference gene primers served as the basis for estimated nucleated cell counts. Sequencing was performed with immunoSEQ multiplex PCR; in TCRdb, only in-frame clones are kept and a portion is missing. Clonal size and the V and J genes are those of that table, whereas D and trimming came from the DNA. The sample includes tens of thousands of clones, roughly 86% seen only once; the top ten take around an eighth. This specimen comes from a study of blood T cell repertoires in COVID-19. Study in general: The United States, Italy and Spain provided the acute and convalescent COVID-19 samples. The cDNA or gDNA used as material had been derived from T cells, B-cell-depleted T cells, or PBMCs.

Germline V CDR1 and CDR2: PRHDT, FYEKMQ (reference sequence). Germline trimming cut 5 bases from V and 4 bases from J; bases unmatched to any gene: 5. This CDR3 has 14 residues. The sequence was obtained from a human donor with active COVID-19. The donor label of this sample is uncertain. The chain couples TRBV13 to TRBJ2-1; TRBD2 matches at 7 bases. The sequencing input was peripheral blood. CDR3 in DNA: TGTGCCAGCAGCATAGCGCGGGAGTACAATGAGCAGTTCTTC. Amino acid sequence: CASSIAREYNEQFF.